The entry below gives a single TCR beta chain sequence along with its context. This record belongs to a study of T cells in localized non-small cell lung cancer. Libraries were prepared by immunoSEQ multiplex PCR; TCRdb keeps only in-frame clonotypes and omits some of them. The sample records 45,000 to 60,000 clones, roughly 85% being singletons. This CDR3 comprises 14 residues. The germline V gene encodes CDR1 MNHNS and CDR2 SASEGT. The V end was cut by 1 base, the J end by 4 bases, with 10 bases between. The J gene is TRBJ1-1, the V gene TRBV6-1; no firm D call. This sequence originates from a woman between 35 and 70 years old with stage I lung adenocarcinoma. The sample consisted of peripheral blood, taken before any cancer treatment. The DNA for the CDR3 is TGTGCCAGCAGTGAAGGTTCAGCTCTCACTGAAGCTTTCTTT. Protein sequence: CASSEGSALTEAFF.